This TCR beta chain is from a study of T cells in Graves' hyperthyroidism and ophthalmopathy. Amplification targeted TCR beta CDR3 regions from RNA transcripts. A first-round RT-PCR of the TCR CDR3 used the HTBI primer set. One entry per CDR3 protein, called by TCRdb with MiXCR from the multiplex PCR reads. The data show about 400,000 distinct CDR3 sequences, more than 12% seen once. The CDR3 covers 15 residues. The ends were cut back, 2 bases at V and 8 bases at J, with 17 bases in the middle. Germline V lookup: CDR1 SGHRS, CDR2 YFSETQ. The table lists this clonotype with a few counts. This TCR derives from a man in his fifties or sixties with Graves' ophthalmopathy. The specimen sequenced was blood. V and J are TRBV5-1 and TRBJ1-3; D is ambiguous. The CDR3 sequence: CASSFGGGTADTIYF. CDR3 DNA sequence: TGCGCCAGCAGCTTCGGCGGTGGCACGGCGGACACCATATATTTT. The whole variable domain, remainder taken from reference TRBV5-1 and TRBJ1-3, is KAGVTQTPRYLIKTRGQQVTLSCSPISGHRSVSWYQQTPGQGLQFLFEYFSETQRNKGNFPGRFSGRQFSNSRSEMNVSTLELGDSALYLCASSFGGGTADTIYFGEGSWLTVV.